Presented here are 12 T cell receptor beta chains from one specimen sequenced in a study of blood T cell repertoires in COVID-19. Assay: immunoSEQ multiplex PCR; the TCRdb copy retains only in-frame clones and omits some. Here the sample spans 150,000 or so clones, approximately 82% being singletons. Sequenced sample: PBMCs or T cells enriched from blood (not recorded which). The receptors stem from a man between 60 and 75 years old who had recovered from COVID-19.

This sequence joins TRBV11-3 and TRBJ2-2; possible D gene TRBD2, 6 bases. Trimming removed 5 bases from V and 0 bases from J, with 16 bases in between. Looked up from germline, CDR1 is SGHNT and CDR2 is YENEEA. This CDR3 spans 17 amino acids. Here the CDR3 reads CASSKRRGGANTGELFF. In DNA form, the CDR3 reads TGTGCCAGCAGCAAACGTCGGGGCGGGGCGAACACCGGGGAGCTGTTTTTT.

This clone has a handful of counts. The V call is TRBV19, the J call TRBJ1-5, with D possibly TRBD1 on 6 matching bases. V was pared by 8 bases and J by 7 bases, with 18 bases between. The CDR3 is 14 residues long. In germline, CDR1 is LNHDA, CDR2 SQIVND (reference sequence). The CDR3 nucleotides are TGTGCCAGTGGAGGCGGGGGCTTTCGACAGCCCCAGCATTTT. Translated, it gives CASGGGGFRQPQHF. Drawing the rest from reference TRBV19 and TRBJ1-5, the complete variable domain is DGGITQSPKYLFRKEGQNVTLSCEQNLNHDAMYWYRQDPGQGLRLIYYSQIVNDFQKGDIAEGYSVSREKKESFPLTVTSAQKNPTAFYLCASGGGGFRQPQHFGDGTRLSIL.

This chain uses TRBV9 with TRBJ2-1; a possible D gene is TRBD1 (6 bases). The CDR3 length is 16 residues. The germline V and J ends were trimmed by 0 bases and 8 bases, with 18 bases remaining between them. CDR1 and CDR2 from the germline V gene are SGDLS and YYNGEE. The CDR3, as DNA: TGTGCCAGCAGCGTAGCTACTAGGGGGAACGGCCATGAGCAGTTCTTC. This sequence encodes CASSVATRGNGHEQFF.

The chain links TRBV5-3 to TRBJ1-3, with D unclear. TRBV5-3 belongs to the ORF category, with a function that is uncertain. This CDR3 has 15 amino acids. The V end lost 1 base, the J end lost 0 bases, and 8 bases lay between the germline ends. CDR3 nucleotides: TGTGCCAGAAGCTTGCGTCCTTTCTCTGGAAACACCATATATTTT. Its protein is CARSLRPFSGNTIYF.

The rearrangement uses TRBV5-1 and TRBJ1-4, with 10 bases lining up with TRBD1. The CDR3 loop spans 16 amino acids. Germline V gene lookup returns CDR1 SGHRS and CDR2 YFSETQ. V was pared by 0 bases and J by 5 bases, with 4 bases of the junction left unmatched. CDR3 loop: CASSLAGTGVNEKLFF. CDR3 sequence (DNA): TGCGCCAGCAGCTTGGCGGGGACAGGGGTGAATGAAAAACTGTTTTTT.

The rearrangement joins TRBV2 to TRBJ1-6, with 10 bases aligning to TRBD1. Germline assignment: CDR1 SNHLY and CDR2 FYNNEI. The CDR3 runs 16 residues. V trimming: 6 bases; J trimming: 10 bases; junction bases outside the gene matches: 12. CDR3 DNA sequence: TGTGCCAGCAGCCCGGACAGGGGGACAATTGCATCACCCCTCCACTTT. It yields the protein CASSPDRGTIASPLHF.

This chain uses TRBV2 with TRBJ1-2; D gene ambiguous. The V end was cut by 3 bases, the J end by 3 bases, with 8 bases between. This CDR3 has 13 amino acids. Germline CDR1 SNHLY, CDR2 FYNNEI. The CDR3 protein is CASSEGNYYGYTF. The CDR3 coding sequence is TGTGCCAGCAGTGAGGGCAACTACTATGGCTACACCTTC.

This clone was observed a handful of times. The chain couples TRBV7-6 to TRBJ2-1; maybe TRBD2 (6 bases). This CDR3 region has 19 residues. Germline V gene sequence: CDR1 SGHVS, CDR2 FNYEAQ. V lost 2 bases and J lost 7, with 27 bases in between. The CDR3 loop reads CASSLWAPGVAADGNEQFF. Here the CDR3 DNA reads TGTGCCAGCAGCTTATGGGCCCCGGGGGTAGCGGCCGACGGTAATGAGCAGTTCTTC.

The rearrangement joins TRBV7-9 to TRBJ2-3, with 7 bases identical to TRBD2. The ends lost 3 bases at V and 0 bases at J; junction bases unmatched: 6. The CDR3 is 16 residues long. Per the germline V gene, CDR1 is SEHNR and CDR2 is FQNEAQ (reference sequence). CDR3 DNA sequence: TGTGCCAGCAGCTTCGGGGGGAGCCTAAGCACAGATACGCAGTATTTT. Protein: CASSFGGSLSTDTQYF.

The chain uses TRBV24-1 and TRBJ2-2; 7 nucleotides agree with TRBD1. This CDR3 is built from 16 residues. J was trimmed by 4 bases and V by 3 bases; bases with no gene match: 7. CDR1 is KGHDR, CDR2 SFDVKD, per germline. This CDR3 is CATSDRDRVGTGELFF. The DNA for the CDR3 is TGTGCCACCAGTGATCGCGACAGGGTGGGCACCGGGGAGCTGTTTTTT.

The chain carries TRBV6-6 and TRBJ1-2; 10 bases agree with TRBD1. There are 14 residues in the CDR3. The germline V gene has CDR1 MNHNY and CDR2 SVGAGI (reference sequence). With 6 bases clipped from V and 2 bases from J, the junction kept 3 bases outside the gene matches. DNA of the CDR3: TGTGCCAGCAGGGGGACAGGGGAAAACTATGGCTACACCTTC. It encodes CASRGTGENYGYTF.

The CDR3 nucleotides are TGCGCCAGCAGCCAAGATTTTCAGGGGGTAAACAATGAGCAGTTCTTC. Its protein product is CASSQDFQGVNNEQFF. J is TRBJ2-1 and V is TRBV4-1, with 7 bases lining up with TRBD1. The CDR3 spans 16 residues. Trimming at V came to 0 bases and at J to 5 bases, leaving 7 bases not matched to a gene. Germline assignment: CDR1 MGHRA and CDR2 YSYEKL.